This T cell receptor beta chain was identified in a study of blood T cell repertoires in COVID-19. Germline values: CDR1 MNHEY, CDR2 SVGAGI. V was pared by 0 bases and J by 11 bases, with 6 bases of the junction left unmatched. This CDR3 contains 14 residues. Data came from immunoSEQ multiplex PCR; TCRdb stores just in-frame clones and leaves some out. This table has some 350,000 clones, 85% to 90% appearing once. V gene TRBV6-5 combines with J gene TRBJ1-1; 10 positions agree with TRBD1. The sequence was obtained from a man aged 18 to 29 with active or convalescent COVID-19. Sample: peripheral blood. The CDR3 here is CASSYSRTGGYAFF. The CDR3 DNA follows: TGTGCCAGCAGTTACTCGAGGACAGGGGGGTATGCTTTCTTT.